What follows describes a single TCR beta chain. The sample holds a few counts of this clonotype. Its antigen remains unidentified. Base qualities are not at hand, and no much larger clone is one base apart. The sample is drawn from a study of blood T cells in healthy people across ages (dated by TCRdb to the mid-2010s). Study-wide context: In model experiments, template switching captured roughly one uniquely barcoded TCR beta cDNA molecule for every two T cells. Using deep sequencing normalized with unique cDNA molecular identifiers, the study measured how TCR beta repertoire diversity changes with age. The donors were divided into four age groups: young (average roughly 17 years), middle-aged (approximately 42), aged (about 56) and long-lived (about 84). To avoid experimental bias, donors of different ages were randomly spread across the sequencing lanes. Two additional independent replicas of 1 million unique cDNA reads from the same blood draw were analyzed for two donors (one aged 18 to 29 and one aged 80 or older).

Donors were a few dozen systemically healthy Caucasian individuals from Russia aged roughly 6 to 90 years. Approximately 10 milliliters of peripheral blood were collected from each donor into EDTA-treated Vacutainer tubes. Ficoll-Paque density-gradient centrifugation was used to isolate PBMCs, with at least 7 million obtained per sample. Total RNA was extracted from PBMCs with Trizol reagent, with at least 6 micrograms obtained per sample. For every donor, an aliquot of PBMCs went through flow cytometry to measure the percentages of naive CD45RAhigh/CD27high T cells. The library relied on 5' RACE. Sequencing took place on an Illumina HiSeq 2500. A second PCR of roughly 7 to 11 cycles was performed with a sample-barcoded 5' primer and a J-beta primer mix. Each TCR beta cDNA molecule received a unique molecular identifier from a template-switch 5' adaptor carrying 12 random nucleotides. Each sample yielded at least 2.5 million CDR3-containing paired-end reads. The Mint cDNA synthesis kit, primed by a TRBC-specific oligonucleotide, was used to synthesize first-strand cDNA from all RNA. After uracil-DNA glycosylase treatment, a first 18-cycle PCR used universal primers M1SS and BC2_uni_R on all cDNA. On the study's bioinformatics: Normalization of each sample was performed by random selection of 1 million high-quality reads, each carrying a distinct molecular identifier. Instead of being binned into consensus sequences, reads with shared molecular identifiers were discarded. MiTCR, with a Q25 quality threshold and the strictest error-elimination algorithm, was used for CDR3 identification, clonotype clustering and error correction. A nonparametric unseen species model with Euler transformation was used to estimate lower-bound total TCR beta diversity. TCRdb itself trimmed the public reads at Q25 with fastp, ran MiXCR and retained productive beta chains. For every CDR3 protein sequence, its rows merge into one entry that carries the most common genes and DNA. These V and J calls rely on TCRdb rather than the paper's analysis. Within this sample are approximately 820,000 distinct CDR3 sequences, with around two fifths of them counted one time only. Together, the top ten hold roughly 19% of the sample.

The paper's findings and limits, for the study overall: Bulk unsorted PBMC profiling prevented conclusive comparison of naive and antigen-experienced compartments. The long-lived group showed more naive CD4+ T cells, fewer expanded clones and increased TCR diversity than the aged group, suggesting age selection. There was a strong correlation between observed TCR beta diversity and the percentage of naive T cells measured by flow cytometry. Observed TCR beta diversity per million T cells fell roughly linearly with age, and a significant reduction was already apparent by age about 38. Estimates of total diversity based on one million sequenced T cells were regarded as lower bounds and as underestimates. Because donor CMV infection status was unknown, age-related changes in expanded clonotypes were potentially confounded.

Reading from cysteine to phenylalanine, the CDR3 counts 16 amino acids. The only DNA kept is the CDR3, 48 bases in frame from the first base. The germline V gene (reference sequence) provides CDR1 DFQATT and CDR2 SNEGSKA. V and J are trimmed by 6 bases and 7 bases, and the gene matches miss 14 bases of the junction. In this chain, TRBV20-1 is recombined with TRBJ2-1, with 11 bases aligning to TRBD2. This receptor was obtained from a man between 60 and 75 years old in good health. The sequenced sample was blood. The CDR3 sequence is CSAPSGGSSTGNEQFF. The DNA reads TGCAGTGCACCTAGCGGGGGGTCCTCTACCGGGAATGAGCAGTTCTTC.